Shown below are 24 T cell receptor beta chains from a single sample sequenced in a study of T cell responses to AZD1222 COVID-19 vaccine. Produced via immunoSEQ multiplex PCR; TCRdb's table is partial and in-frame only. The sample lists about 140,000 clones; 85% to 90% were seen once. The sequencing here drew on peripheral blood, taken on day 0 of AZD1222 vaccination. The receptors here all came from an adult in good health.

This sequence joins TRBV28 and TRBJ2-1; no clear D gene. V dropped 8 bases and J dropped 8 bases, with 10 bases sitting between them. Germline V gene lookup returns CDR1 MDHEN and CDR2 SYDVKM. The CDR3 is made up of 11 amino acids. CDR3 sequence: CASGSFDEQFF. The DNA for the CDR3 is TGTGCCAGCGGATCGTTCGATGAGCAGTTCTTC.

The J gene is TRBJ1-5, the V gene TRBV15; tentative D call: TRBD1 (6 bases). The length of the CDR3 is 13 residues. Looked up from germline, CDR1 is LNHNV and CDR2 is YYDKDF (reference sequence). Trimming took 9 bases from V and 4 from J, leaving 13 bases between them. CDR3 sequence: CATAGVGNQPQHF. The CDR3 nucleotides read TGTGCCACTGCAGGGGTCGGGAATCAGCCCCAGCATTTT.

The chain uses TRBV3-1 (or the pseudogene TRBV3-2) and TRBJ1-1; 7 nucleotides match TRBD1. V was clipped by 2 bases and J by 4 bases; unmatched bases: 7. Germline CDR1 is LGHDT and CDR2 is YNNKEL (reference sequence). The CDR3 totals 15 residues. CDR3 in amino acids: CASSQSNPGGTEAFF. The CDR3 DNA reads TGTGCCAGCAGCCAATCAAACCCAGGGGGCACTGAAGCTTTCTTT.

V usage is TRBV4-3 and J usage is TRBJ2-1; possible D gene TRBD2, 6 bases. CDR3 length equals 16 residues. The germline V and J ends were trimmed by 1 base and 3 bases, with 13 bases remaining between them. The germline V gene encodes CDR1 LGHNA and CDR2 YSLEER. The CDR3 loop is CASSQVAGTVYNEQFF. The CDR3 DNA reads as TGCGCCAGCAGCCAAGTGGCGGGGACCGTCTACAATGAGCAGTTCTTC.

V usage is TRBV5-1 and J usage is TRBJ2-1; TRBD2 matches at 8 bases. This CDR3 is 15 amino acids long. After removal of 4 bases from V and 4 bases from J, the junction contained 7 bases not matched to a gene. CDR1 is SGHRS and CDR2 is YFSETQ in the germline V gene. CDR3 nucleotide sequence: TGCGCCAGCAGCGTTAGCGGGATCGAGTACAATGAGCAGTTCTTC. Its translation is CASSVSGIEYNEQFF.

The CDR3, as DNA: TGTGCCAGCAGCGGACGGACAGGGAAAGCTGGAAACACCATATATTTT. Translated: CASSGRTGKAGNTIYF. The gene calls are TRBV9 and TRBJ1-3; TRBD1 agrees at 8 bases. Germline V gene lookup returns CDR1 SGDLS and CDR2 YYNGEE. The ends lost 3 bases at V and 2 bases at J; junction bases unmatched: 7. The CDR3 runs 16 residues.

V gene TRBV19 combines with J gene TRBJ1-1; D is perhaps TRBD1 (6 bases). The CDR3 is 13 amino acids. In germline, CDR1 is LNHDA, CDR2 SQIVND (reference sequence). V was pared by 5 bases and J by 4 bases, with 11 bases between. CDR3 sequence (DNA): TGTGCCAGTAGTGGGGGGGGCGGCACTGAAGCTTTCTTT. Protein sequence: CASSGGGGTEAFF.

This clone occurred once. The rearrangement uses TRBV27 and TRBJ2-3; TRBD2 aligns across 12 bases. V lost 4 bases to trimming and J lost 2 bases; unmatched junction nucleotides: 10. The CDR3 is made up of 18 amino acids. The germline V gene has CDR1 MNHEY and CDR2 SMNVEV (reference sequence). CDR3 DNA sequence: TGTGCCAGCAGTTCCGCCAGGACTAGCGGGACCTACACAGATACGCAGTATTTT. It encodes CASSSARTSGTYTDTQYF.

V gene TRBV7-8 combines with J gene TRBJ2-7; 12 bases align to TRBD2. The V segment lost 3 bases and the J segment 2 bases; nucleotides outside the gene matches: 5. CDR1 SGHVS and CDR2 FQNEAQ come from the germline V gene. The CDR3 is 16 amino acids. The CDR3 loop reads CASSFRRTSGTYEQYF. The CDR3 region has the DNA TGTGCCAGCAGCTTTAGGAGGACTAGCGGGACCTACGAGCAGTACTTC. Full variable domain (missing parts from reference TRBV7-8 and TRBJ2-7): GAGVSQSPRYKVAKRGQDVALRCDPISGHVSLFWYQQALGQGPEFLTYFQNEAQLDKSGLPSDRFFAERPEGSVSTLKIQRTQQEDSAVYLCASSFRRTSGTYEQYFGPGTRLTVT.

J is TRBJ1-2 and V is TRBV14; D remains unclear. In germline, CDR1 is SGHDN, CDR2 FVKESK. V lost 1 base, J lost 8 bases, and 11 bases lay in between. The CDR3 is 13 residues long. This CDR3 is CASSQVILDGYTF. Written as DNA, the CDR3 is TGTGCCAGCAGCCAAGTGATCCTTGACGGCTACACCTTC.

V and J are TRBV7-3 and TRBJ2-1; 9 bases map to TRBD2. The CDR3 has 15 amino acids. V dropped 4 bases and J dropped 5; count of bases not matched to a gene: 6. Germline CDR1 is SGHTA and CDR2 is FQGTGA. DNA of the CDR3: TGTGCCAGCAGCTCTATGGGCGGGAGGGACAATGAGCAGTTCTTC. This encodes CASSSMGGRDNEQFF.

This sequence joins TRBV12-3 or TRBV12-4 and TRBJ1-1, with 8 bases matching TRBD1. V was clipped by 3 bases and J by 11 bases; unmatched bases: 2. This CDR3 contains 11 residues. CDR3 in amino acids: CASSFGTGAFF. CDR3 sequence (DNA): TGTGCCAGCAGTTTTGGGACAGGCGCTTTCTTT.

V gene TRBV5-1 combines with J gene TRBJ1-2; possible D gene TRBD1, 6 bases. The CDR3 contains 17 residues. Trimming pared 4 bases from V and 0 bases from J, leaving 19 bases between. Per germline, CDR1 SGHRS and CDR2 YFSETQ. CDR3 sequence: CASSPGGRGLTNYGYTF. As DNA, the CDR3 is TGCGCCAGCAGCCCGGGGGGCCGCGGGTTGACTAACTATGGCTACACCTTC.

The chain uses TRBV6-2 or TRBV6-3 and TRBJ2-1; D gene uncertain. The V end was cut by 6 bases, the J end by 6 bases, with 12 bases between. The germline V gene encodes CDR1 MNHEY and CDR2 SVGEGT. The CDR3 is 13 amino acids. CDR3 nucleotide sequence: TGTGCCAGCAGCCAACAACTCGTCAATGAGCAGTTCTTC. Translation: CASSQQLVNEQFF.

This chain uses TRBV3-1 (or the pseudogene TRBV3-2) with TRBJ1-2; D not resolved. This CDR3 spans 14 amino acids. Between the trimmed V and J ends, which lost 0 bases and 6 bases, there was a span of 11 bases. The germline CDR1 and CDR2 sequences are LGHDT and YNNKEL (reference sequence). Here the CDR3 DNA reads TGTGCCAGCAGCCAAGAAAGAGCCTGGAATGGCTACACCTTC. It yields the protein CASSQERAWNGYTF.

The chain employs TRBV4-1 and TRBJ1-5; no definite D call. The CDR3 is 16 amino acids. The V and J ends lost 1 base and 2 bases respectively, with 12 bases between them. Germline V gene data show CDR1 as MGHRA and CDR2 as YSYEKL. The CDR3 nucleotides read TGCGCCAGCAGCCAAGTGTTACGGGTCGGCAATCAGCCCCAGCATTTT. Translated, it gives CASSQVLRVGNQPQHF.

This clone has more than one count but fewer than ten. The chain uses TRBV29-1 and TRBJ2-1; D is ambiguous. The CDR3 totals 13 residues. The germline V gene encodes CDR1 SQVTM and CDR2 ANQGSEA. The ends were cut back, 6 bases at V and 6 bases at J, with 15 bases in the middle. Here the CDR3 reads CSVELDITNEQFF. The CDR3 DNA is TGCAGCGTCGAGTTAGACATCACCAATGAGCAGTTCTTC.

This chain uses TRBV4-2 with TRBJ2-7, with 8 bases identical to TRBD2. The CDR3 consists of 15 residues. V trimming: 1 base; J trimming: 2 bases; junction bases outside the gene matches: 4. CDR1 LGHNA and CDR2 YNFKEQ come from the germline V gene. The CDR3 DNA reads TGTGCCAGCAGCCAAGGAGGACTAGCCCCCTACGAGCAGTACTTC. Its protein product is CASSQGGLAPYEQYF.

CDR3 residues: CASSQGQGANSPLHF. The CDR3 DNA sequence: TGTGCCAGCAGCCAAGGACAGGGGGCGAATTCACCCCTCCACTTT. V usage is TRBV3-1 (or the pseudogene TRBV3-2) and J usage is TRBJ1-6; 10 bases agree with TRBD1. After removal of 1 base from V and 7 bases from J, the junction contained 1 base not matched to a gene. This CDR3 is built from 15 residues. The germline V gene has CDR1 LGHDT and CDR2 YNNKEL (reference sequence).

The chain is built from TRBV27 and TRBJ2-1; 10 nucleotides line up with TRBD2. The germline V gene encodes CDR1 MNHEY and CDR2 SMNVEV (reference sequence). With 2 bases clipped from V and 2 bases from J, the junction kept 6 bases outside the gene matches. CDR3 length: 17 residues. As DNA, the CDR3 is TGTGCCAGCAGTTTAGCTGGGGGGACTAGCGCCTACAATGAGCAGTTCTTC. Residues: CASSLAGGTSAYNEQFF.

This chain connects TRBV5-4 to TRBJ2-7; TRBD1 or TRBD2 may be the D gene (5 bases each). Trimming removed 4 bases at V and 2 bases at J, with 10 bases between. CDR1 SGHNT and CDR2 YYREEE come from the germline V gene (reference sequence). This CDR3 region has 13 residues. In DNA form, the CDR3 reads TGTGCCAGCAGCGAGGGGTGGGCCTACGAGCAGTACTTC. This gives the protein CASSEGWAYEQYF.

V and J are TRBV7-2 and TRBJ1-2, with D unclear. V gave up 4 bases and J gave up 4 bases, with 13 bases separating them. Per the germline V gene, CDR1 is SGHTA and CDR2 is FQGNSA. CDR3 length: 14 amino acids. In DNA form, the CDR3 reads TGTGCCAGCAGCTCCCCCGGGAGACTCTATGGCTACACCTTC. Translated: CASSSPGRLYGYTF. Filled out from reference TRBV7-2 and TRBJ1-2, the complete variable domain reads GAGVSQSPSNKVTEKGKDVELRCDPISGHTALYWYRQSLGQGLEFLIYFQGNSAPDKSGLPSDRFSAERTGGSVSTLTIQRTQQEDSAVYLCASSSPGRLYGYTFGSGTRLTVV.

This chain links TRBV24-1 with TRBJ1-4; weak D call: TRBD1 (5 bases). The germline gives CDR1 KGHDR, CDR2 SFDVKD. Trimming left V 2 bases short and J 5 bases short, with 11 bases between. This CDR3 spans 15 amino acids. CDR3 coding DNA: TGTGCCACCAGTGATTCGGGGCGGAGAAATGAAAAACTGTTTTTT. Residues: CATSDSGRRNEKLFF.

This clone was recorded only once. This rearrangement joins TRBV19 to TRBJ2-4; D call uncertain. Deletions cut 6 bases from V and 8 bases from J, with 17 bases between. The CDR3 totals 14 residues. Germline CDR1 reads LNHDA; CDR2 reads SQIVND (reference sequence). Written as DNA, the CDR3 is TGTGCCAGTAGCACACCGCAGTCGACCGACATTCAGTACTTC. Protein: CASSTPQSTDIQYF. The entire variable domain, with the rest obtained from reference TRBV19 and TRBJ2-4, is as follows: DGGITQSPKYLFRKEGQNVTLSCEQNLNHDAMYWYRQDPGQGLRLIYYSQIVNDFQKGDIAEGYSVSREKKESFPLTVTSAQKNPTAFYLCASSTPQSTDIQYFGAGTRLSVL.